These 15 T cell receptor beta chains originate from one sample sequenced in a study of blood T cell repertoires in COVID-19. Generated by immunoSEQ multiplex PCR, the TCRdb table keeps only in-frame clones and is missing some. The table records about 73,000 clones, roughly three quarters of them present only once. The sequenced sample was peripheral blood. Receptors were obtained from a man between 65 and 80 years old with COVID-19, enrolled during active disease.

The chain joins TRBV6-5 to TRBJ1-2; a weak D match, TRBD1 (5 bases). The CDR3 length is 15 residues. The V gene lost 6 bases and the J gene lost 8 bases, with 22 bases spanning the gap. The V gene's germline CDR1 is MNHEY and CDR2 SVGAGI. The DNA for the CDR3 is TGTGCCAGCAGACTAACAGGTTTAGTTCCCGAAGGCTACACCTTC. It encodes CASRLTGLVPEGYTF.

This sequence joins TRBV19 and TRBJ2-7; D is perhaps TRBD1 (6 bases). CDR3 length equals 14 residues. Germline V CDR1 and CDR2: LNHDA, SQIVND (reference sequence). The V end lost 5 bases, the J end lost 1 base, and 12 bases lay between the germline ends. Here the CDR3 DNA reads TGTGCCAGTAGTCAGGGGCCCCTATCCTACGAGCAGTACTTC. Residues: CASSQGPLSYEQYF.

CDR3 nucleotide sequence: TGTGCCAGCAGCTCGGGGACAGGGGCCGGGGAGCTGTTTTTT. Protein: CASSSGTGAGELFF. The rearrangement joins TRBV7-3 to TRBJ2-2; 10 bases fit TRBD1. In germline, CDR1 is SGHTA, CDR2 FQGTGA. The CDR3 sequence is 14 residues long. V lost 4 bases and J lost 6; bases outside the gene matches: 2.

About this clone: The identical CDR3 is also encoded by other nucleotide sequences in the sample. This rearrangement joins TRBV5-1 to TRBJ2-2; 7 bases are shared with TRBD1. Trimming took 4 bases from V and 1 from J; bases not matched to a gene: 4. This CDR3 is built from 15 residues. Germline V gene lookup returns CDR1 SGHRS and CDR2 YFSETQ. CDR3 loop: CASSLRTGNTGELFF. DNA for the CDR3: TGCGCCAGCAGCCTGCGGACAGGGAACACCGGGGAGCTGTTTTTT.

The chain combines TRBV18 with TRBJ2-7; D is ambiguous. Trimming removed 3 bases from V and 1 base from J, with 10 bases in between. The V gene's germline CDR1 is KGHSH and CDR2 LQKENI. The CDR3 runs 14 residues. CDR3 nucleotide sequence: TGTGCCAGCTCACCTATTGAGACTTCCTACGAGCAGTACTTC. Its translation is CASSPIETSYEQYF.

This clone came up a few times. The chain links TRBV29-1 to TRBJ1-2, with 8 bases that match TRBD1. The germline V gene has CDR1 SQVTM and CDR2 ANQGSEA. V was pared by 0 bases and J by 4 bases, with 7 bases of the junction left unmatched. This CDR3 is built from 15 residues. DNA of the CDR3: TGCAGCGTTGAAGATCAGAGGACAGGGATCTATGGCTACACCTTC. It codes for CSVEDQRTGIYGYTF.

V and J are TRBV4-1 and TRBJ1-4; 8 bases align to TRBD1. The CDR3 is 14 amino acids. In germline, CDR1 is MGHRA, CDR2 YSYEKL. With V trimmed by 3 bases and J by 8 bases, 5 bases remained unmatched. DNA for the CDR3: TGCGCCAGCAGCCATCAGGGGGCCCGGGAAAAACTGTTTTTT. Its protein is CASSHQGAREKLFF.

V is TRBV19 and J is TRBJ2-2; 7 positions match TRBD1. The CDR3 is 14 residues long. CDR1 is LNHDA, CDR2 SQIVND, per germline (reference sequence). V gave up 7 bases and J gave up 3 bases; unmatched junction bases: 5. The CDR3 DNA reads TGTGCCAGTAAACGGGACAGTCACACCGGGGAGCTGTTTTTT. This encodes CASKRDSHTGELFF.

The rearrangement joins TRBV28 to TRBJ1-5; no clear D. Trimming pared 3 bases from V and 0 bases from J, leaving 21 bases between. The CDR3 totals 19 residues. Germline assignment: CDR1 MDHEN and CDR2 SYDVKM. The CDR3 reads CASSFRPVGRYYSNQPQHF. In DNA, the CDR3 is TGTGCCAGCAGTTTCCGTCCCGTTGGCAGATACTATAGCAATCAGCCCCAGCATTTT.

This chain links TRBV5-4 with TRBJ2-5; 8 nucleotides agree with TRBD2. The CDR3 totals 15 residues. V lost 3 bases to trimming and J lost 2 bases; unmatched junction nucleotides: 6. In germline, CDR1 is SGHNT, CDR2 YYREEE (reference sequence). DNA of the CDR3: TGTGCCAGCAGCTCGACTAGCGATCTACAAGAGACCCAGTACTTC. Residues: CASSSTSDLQETQYF.

The chain carries TRBV19 and TRBJ2-7; TRBD2 matches 8 bases. Germline V CDR1 and CDR2: LNHDA, SQIVND (reference sequence). The CDR3 is 15 residues long. Trimming cost V 3 bases and J 0 bases; bases outside gene matches: 4. Here the CDR3 DNA reads TGTGCCAGTAGTATTACTAGCGGATACTCCTACGAGCAGTACTTC. It yields the protein CASSITSGYSYEQYF.

V and J are TRBV7-3 and TRBJ2-1; 10 nucleotides line up with TRBD2. Germline V gene lookup returns CDR1 SGHTA and CDR2 FQGTGA. Trimming at V came to 4 bases and at J to 10 bases, leaving 22 bases not matched to a gene. This CDR3 is built from 19 residues. This CDR3 reads CASSSLPGAGGERNREQFF. The CDR3 DNA follows: TGTGCCAGCAGCTCACTACCTGGAGCGGGAGGGGAAAGGAATAGGGAGCAGTTCTTC.

The chain is built from TRBV28 and TRBJ1-1; D is unclear. Germline CDR1 and CDR2: MDHEN and SYDVKM. The CDR3 has 12 amino acids. Deletions cut 8 bases from V and 2 bases from J, with 9 bases between. CDR3 amino acids: CASGPLNTEAFF. CDR3 sequence (DNA): TGTGCCAGCGGGCCGCTAAACACTGAAGCTTTCTTT. The full variable domain, with the rest looked up from reference TRBV28 and TRBJ1-1, is DVKVTQSSRYLVKRTGEKVFLECVQDMDHENMFWYRQDPGLGLRLIYFSYDVKMKEKGDIPEGYSVSREKKERFSLILESASTNQTSMYLCASGPLNTEAFFGQGTRLTVV.

The chain uses TRBV5-4 and TRBJ2-2; TRBD1 matches 7 bases. The CDR3 runs 15 residues. The germline CDR1 and CDR2 sequences are SGHNT and YYREEE (reference sequence). The junction had 7 bases not matched to a gene; V was cut back by 4 bases and J by 4 bases. CDR3 coding DNA: TGTGCCAGCAGCCAGCGACAGGGCCCCACCGGGGAGCTGTTTTTT. Amino acids: CASSQRQGPTGELFF.

The chain joins TRBV11-2 to TRBJ2-2, with D unresolved. Trimming stripped 1 base from V and 7 bases from J, with 7 bases between. Germline assignment: CDR1 SGHAT and CDR2 FQNNGV. The CDR3 spans 13 residues. The chain's CDR3 is CASSLAGVGELFF. For the CDR3, the DNA is TGTGCCAGCAGCTTAGCAGGCGTCGGGGAGCTGTTTTTT. Combining the CDR3 with reference TRBV11-2 and TRBJ2-2 gives the whole variable domain EAGVAQSPRYKIIEKRQSVAFWCNPISGHATLYWYQQILGQGPKLLIQFQNNGVVDDSQLPKDRFSAERLKGVDSTLKIQPAKLEDSAVYLCASSLAGVGELFFGEGSRLTVL.